This T cell receptor (beta chain) is from a study of early T cells in non-severe SARS-CoV-2 infection. Study-level information: Unsorted whole-blood RNA was sequenced in bulk, leaving chains unpaired. The study, taken as a whole, reports: Matches to VDJdb favored anti-spike CD8 responses and missed private and CD4 specificities.

The TCR library protocol was used to attach unique molecular identifiers. These identifiers were attached to individual cDNA molecules. TCRdb processed the 5' RACE reads anew with MiXCR; each CDR3 protein has one entry. The sample has roughly 29,000 distinct CDR3 sequences; 5% to 6.5% are singletons. This clonotype showed up many times. The target antigen is unknown. Germline CDR1 and CDR2: SEHNR and FQNEAQ (reference sequence). The CDR3 is 13 amino acids. V lost 5 bases and J lost 3; bases outside the gene matches: 4. The V call is TRBV7-9, the J call TRBJ2-7, with TRBD1 matching 7 bases. The sequenced sample consisted of whole blood. The sequence derives from an adult who was a healthcare worker with PCR-confirmed SARS-CoV-2 infection or an uninfected control (not recorded which). CDR3 DNA sequence: TGTGCCAGCAGCGCGACAGGGTTCTACGAGCAGTACTTC. This encodes CASSATGFYEQYF. Supplemented by reference TRBV7-9 and TRBJ2-7, the full variable domain reads DTGVSQNPRHKITKRGQNVTFRCDPISEHNRLYWYRQTLGQGPEFLTYFQNEAQLEKSRLLSDRFSAERPKGSFSTLEIQRTEQGDSAMYLCASSATGFYEQYFGPGTRLTVT.